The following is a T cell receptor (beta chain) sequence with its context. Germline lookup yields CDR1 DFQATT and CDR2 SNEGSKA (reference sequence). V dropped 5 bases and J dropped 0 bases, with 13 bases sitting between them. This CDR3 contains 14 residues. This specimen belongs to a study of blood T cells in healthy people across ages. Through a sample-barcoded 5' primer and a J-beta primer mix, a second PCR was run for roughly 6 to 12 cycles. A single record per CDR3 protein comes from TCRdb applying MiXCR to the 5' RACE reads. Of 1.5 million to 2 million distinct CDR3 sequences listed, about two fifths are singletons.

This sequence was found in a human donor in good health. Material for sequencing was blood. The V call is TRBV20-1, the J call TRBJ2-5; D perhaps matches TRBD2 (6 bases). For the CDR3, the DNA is TGCAGTGCTCGCGGGGCTAGCAACCAAGAGACCCAGTACTTC. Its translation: CSARGASNQETQYF.